This T cell receptor beta chain was sequenced for a study of Ad26.COV2.S vaccination and SARS-CoV-2 variants. On the study more broadly: Administration of Ad26.COV2.S was intramuscular, either once or twice 56 days apart. General study results and limits: After vaccination, reports described spike-specific CD8+ and CD4+ T cell responses as showing substantial breadth.

As to treatment: around 19 received Ad26.COV2.S at low or high dose, single or two shots; 5 received placebo; per-sample allocation not given. Vaccine and placebo recipients were sampled on day 63 after the first injection. In Boston, an adult donor aged 18-55 years took part. As its vector, the vaccine had Ad26, which expressed Wuhan-strain SARS-CoV-2 spike. Using immunoSEQ multiplex PCR, the repertoire was profiled, and TCRdb retains in-frame clones only, with some absent. Counted here are about 320,000 clones, about 85% occurring once; the ten biggest clones make up 2% to 2.5%. Concerning this clone itself: No antigen is known for it.

Per germline, CDR1 MNHEY and CDR2 SVGAGI. The CDR3 contains 14 residues. V lost 8 bases and J 2 bases, leaving 12 bases between the germline ends. This TCR was recovered from a person aged 18 to 65 who received the Ad26.COV2.S COVID-19 vaccine or a placebo. V gene TRBV6-5 combines with J gene TRBJ2-2; no clear D. This specimen consisted of peripheral blood, obtained in a trial of Ad26.COV2.S vaccine versus placebo. CDR3 loop: CASLMPSNTGELFF. CDR3 in DNA: TGTGCCAGCCTAATGCCGTCTAACACCGGGGAGCTGTTTTTT.